Listed here are 7 T cell receptor beta chains from one sample, sequenced in a study of CD8 T cells in Susac syndrome. When the RNA was reverse transcribed, random hexamers were used with an input of 0.5 to 1 ug. TCRdb used MiXCR to reprocess the immunoSEQ multiplex PCR reads, holding one entry per CDR3 protein. The table shows hundreds of thousands of distinct CDR3 sequences, with 94% occurring only once. The sequencing input was CD4+ T cells from PBMCs. The receptors come from a human donor with Susac syndrome.

V usage is TRBV6-1 and J usage is TRBJ2-5; D gene uncertain. The CDR3 loop spans 14 amino acids. In germline, CDR1 is MNHNS, CDR2 SASEGT. V lost 2 bases and J 3 bases, leaving 10 bases between the germline ends. In nucleotides, the CDR3 is TGTGCCAGCAGTGAATCTGGGCTGGAAGAGACCCAGTACTTC. This translates into CASSESGLEETQYF.

The gene calls are TRBV20-1 and TRBJ1-1, with a weak D call TRBD1 (5 bases). Trimming pared 6 bases from V and 1 base from J, leaving 18 bases between. The CDR3 spans 15 residues. Germline CDR1 and CDR2: DFQATT and SNEGSKA (reference sequence). CDR3 loop: CSADRREKGNTEAFF. CDR3 nucleotides: TGCAGTGCCGATCGCAGGGAGAAAGGGAACACTGAAGCTTTCTTT.

The chain couples TRBV11-1 to TRBJ2-5, with D hard to call. The germline V and J ends were trimmed by 5 bases and 5 bases, with 12 bases remaining between them. This CDR3 is 13 amino acids long. CDR1 SGHAT and CDR2 FQDESV come from the germline V gene (reference sequence). As DNA, the CDR3 is TGTGCCAGCAGCCAGGACCGAGCGGAGACCCAGTACTTC. Encoded protein: CASSQDRAETQYF.

The chain links TRBV27 to TRBJ1-1; 8 positions agree with TRBD1. CDR1 and CDR2 (germline): MNHEY, SMNVEV (reference sequence). There are 15 residues in the CDR3. The J segment lost 1 base and the V segment lost 4 bases, leaving 5 bases of the junction unmatched. In DNA, the CDR3 is TGTGCCAGCAGTTCCCCGGACAGGGCGAACACTGAAGCTTTCTTT. Translation: CASSSPDRANTEAFF.

This clonotype has just one count. The rearrangement uses TRBV20-1 and TRBJ1-2; weak D call: TRBD1 (5 bases). V was pared by 3 bases and J by 4 bases, with 15 bases between. There are 14 residues in the CDR3. The germline CDR1 and CDR2 sequences are DFQATT and SNEGSKA (reference sequence). This chain's CDR3 is CSASGDGTFYGYTF. Written as DNA, the CDR3 is TGCAGTGCTAGTGGGGACGGCACCTTCTATGGCTACACCTTC.

The CDR3 coding sequence is TGTGCCTGGAGCCGGGACAGCAATAATTCACCCCTCCACTTT. Protein product: CAWSRDSNNSPLHF. The chain couples TRBV30 to TRBJ1-6, with 7 bases matching TRBD1. The germline CDR1 and CDR2 sequences are GTSNPN and SVGIG (reference sequence). The CDR3 has 14 amino acids. After removal of 3 bases from V and 5 bases from J, the junction contained 4 bases not matched to a gene. The full variable domain, in which reference TRBV30 and TRBJ1-6 provide the parts outside the CDR3, is SQTIHQWPATLVQPVGSPLSLECTVEGTSNPNLYWYRQAAGRGLQLLFYSVGIGQISSEVPQNLSASRPQDRQFILSSKKLLLSDSGFYLCAWSRDSNNSPLHFGNGTRLTVT.

The chain joins TRBV5-4 to TRBJ1-1; possibly TRBD1 for D (5 bases). The CDR3 length is 15 residues. V gave up 4 bases and J gave up 0 bases, with 13 bases separating them. Germline CDR1 and CDR2: SGHNT and YYREEE (reference sequence). The CDR3: CASSPKGRVNTEAFF. Written as DNA, the CDR3 is TGTGCCAGCAGCCCGAAGGGCAGGGTGAACACTGAAGCTTTCTTT.